Included here is one T cell receptor (beta chain) sequence, with context. The sample holds a few counts of this clonotype. Its antigen remains undetermined. No base quality information exists; no much larger clone differs at one position. The entry originates in a study of T cells after yellow fever vaccination (dated by TCRdb to between 2018 and 2021). For the study in its entirety: Libraries from fractions with low cell numbers were prepared with the SMART-Seq v4 Ultra Low Input RNA kit. To track T-cell clones before and after primary and booster YFV17D yellow fever vaccination, bulk TCR alpha and beta repertoires were sequenced longitudinally. Two healthy male donors, one aged 18 to 29 and one aged 30 to 40 years, were included in the cohort. Blood samples were taken at several timepoints before and after primary and secondary immunization, and bulk PBMC replicates and cell subsets were isolated.

Overall results and qualifications from the work: Computational filtering was needed because FACS-sorted repertoires could contain abundant contaminating clonotypes from the bulk population. Only two donors were included in the study, so the extent to which the findings can be generalized is limited. After the booster, most clones that had expanded after primary vaccination were detected again (approximately 97% of CD4 and around nine tenths of CD8), suggesting broad maintenance of memory. A small share of clonotypes occurred in both CD4 and CD8 compartments, likely arising from convergent recombination. Compared with the primary T-cell response, the secondary T-cell response was weaker but faster, peaking on day 5 rather than day 15.

V is shortened by 2 bases, J by 15 bases, and the region joining them spans 11 bases. The CDR3 spans 12 residues, from the cysteine through the phenylalanine. Only the CDR3 portion is preserved as DNA: 36 bases, with reading frame beginning at the first base. The CDR1 and CDR2 encoded by the germline V gene are MNHEY and SVGEGT. The sample's treatment or condition, from its label and the paper: live attenuated yellow fever vaccine strain. At each blood-draw timepoint, two biological replicates of bulk PBMCs were collected. A standard Ficoll-Paque protocol was used to isolate PBMCs from peripheral blood. TriZol was used to extract RNA from bulk PBMCs, from CD4 and CD8 fractions, and from dextramer-positive and dextramer-negative fractions. TCR cDNA was synthesized by 5'RACE template switching, which introduced a universal primer site and unique molecular identifiers. Priming of cDNA synthesis was performed from both the TCR alpha and TCR beta constant segments. Two PCR steps were used to amplify libraries, with sample barcodes and sequencing adapters being added in the second step. Sequencing of libraries was done on Illumina HiSeq 2500 (2x100 bp) or NovaSeq (2x150 bp). From the authors' description of their analysis: MIGEC handled demultiplexing of reads and collapsing into UMI consensus sequences, while MiXCR performed V(D)J alignment. Vaccine-responding clonotypes were identified with edgeR using replicate PBMC samples, with FDR below 0.01 and a log2 fold change above 5 up to day 15 being required. Each bulk clonotype was labeled CD4 or CD8 based on which sequenced repertoire, CD4 or CD8, contained the clonotype at higher abundance. TCRdb ran its own pipeline on the public reads, namely fastp trimming at Q25 and MiXCR clone calling, and kept in-frame beta chains. A single entry per CDR3 protein holds the most common genes and DNA from its merged rows. V and J calls and clone size were set by TCRdb, not the authors. This sample lists about 500,000 distinct CDR3 sequences; about a sixth were detected once. The top ten clones comprise around 15% of the sample.

The receptor chain draws on TRBV6-2 or TRBV6-3 and TRBJ1-6; the D gene lacks a confident call. The source material was PBMCs, sampled about 5 days after the first yellow fever vaccination. This TCR came from a man younger than 35 who received the YFV17D yellow fever vaccine. The CDR3 is CASSYPAESLHF. The nucleotides are TGTGCCAGCAGTTACCCCGCGGAGAGCCTCCACTTT.